This paragraph covers one T cell receptor beta chain sequence. This record belongs to a study of blood T cell repertoires in COVID-19. Authors' analysis steps: Amplification of reference gene primers provided the estimated nucleated cell counts. Profiled with immunoSEQ multiplex PCR; TCRdb holds only in-frame clones, not every one. D and trimming come from the DNA, and the V and J calls and clone size come from that table. The table has hundreds of thousands of clones, roughly 87% seen once; the top ten hold roughly 1%. Cohort allocation depended upon clinical history that participants reported. Two negative PCRs, clearance, or symptom resolution had been documented for recovered Cohort 3 donors. The sample taken for sequencing was PBMCs or T cells enriched from blood (not recorded which). The TCR comes from a woman aged 25 to 39 who had recovered from COVID-19.

The CDR3: CASSELLQGALYGYTF. The DNA for the CDR3 is TGTGCCAGCAGTGAACTCCTACAGGGGGCGCTCTATGGCTACACCTTC. The gene calls are TRBV2 and TRBJ1-2, with 9 bases matching TRBD1. Trimming cost V 2 bases and J 4 bases; bases outside gene matches: 8. The CDR3 is made up of 16 amino acids. The V gene's germline CDR1 is SNHLY and CDR2 FYNNEI.